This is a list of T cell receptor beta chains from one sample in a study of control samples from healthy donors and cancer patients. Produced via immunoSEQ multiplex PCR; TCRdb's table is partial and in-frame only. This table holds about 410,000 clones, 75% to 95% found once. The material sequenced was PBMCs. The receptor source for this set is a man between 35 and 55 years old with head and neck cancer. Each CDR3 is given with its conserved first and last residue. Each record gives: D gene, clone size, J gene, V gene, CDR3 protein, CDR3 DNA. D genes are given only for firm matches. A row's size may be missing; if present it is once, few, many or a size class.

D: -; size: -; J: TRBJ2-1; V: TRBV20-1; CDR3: CSAVYNEQFF; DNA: TGCAGTGCCGTCTACAATGAGCAGTTCTTC
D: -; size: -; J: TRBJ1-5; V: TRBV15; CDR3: CATREGGGSNQPQHF; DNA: TGTGCCACCCGAGAGGGGGGCGGGAGCAATCAGCCCCAGCATTTT
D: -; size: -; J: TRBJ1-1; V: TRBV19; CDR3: CASSPTGNLEAFF; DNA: TGTGCCAGTAGTCCAACAGGGAATTTGGAAGCTTTCTTT
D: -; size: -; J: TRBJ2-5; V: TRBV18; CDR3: CASSPLADQETQYF; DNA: TGTGCCAGCTCACCACTAGCGGACCAAGAGACCCAGTACTTC
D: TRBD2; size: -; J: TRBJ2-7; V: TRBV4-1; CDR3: CASSQWTSGAYEQYF; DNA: TGCGCCAGCAGTCAATGGACTAGTGGGGCCTACGAGCAGTACTTC
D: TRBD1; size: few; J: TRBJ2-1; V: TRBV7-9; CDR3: CASSPRRGQGSYNEQFF; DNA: TGTGCCAGCAGCCCTCGACGGGGACAGGGGTCCTACAATGAGCAGTTCTTC
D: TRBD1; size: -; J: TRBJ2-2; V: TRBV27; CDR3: CASSLKETGDTGELFF; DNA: TGTGCCAGCAGTTTAAAGGAGACAGGGGACACCGGGGAGCTGTTTTTT
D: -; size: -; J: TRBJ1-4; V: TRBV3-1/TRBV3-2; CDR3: CASSRGATNEKLFF; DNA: TGTGCCAGCAGCCGGGGTGCAACTAATGAAAAACTGTTTTTT
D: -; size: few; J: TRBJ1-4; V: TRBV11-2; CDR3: CASSRRGAGEKLFF; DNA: TGTGCCAGCAGCCGCAGGGGCGCGGGTGAAAAACTGTTTTTT
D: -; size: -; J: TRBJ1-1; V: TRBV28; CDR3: CASSKSKGRTEAFF; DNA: TGTGCCAGCAGTAAAAGTAAAGGGAGGACTGAAGCTTTCTTT
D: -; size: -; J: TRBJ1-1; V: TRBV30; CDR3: CAWSSYWAEAFF; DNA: TGTGCCTGGAGTTCCTACTGGGCAGAAGCTTTCTTT
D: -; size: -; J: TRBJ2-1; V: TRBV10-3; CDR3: CAISGFEGGSYNEQFF; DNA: TGTGCCATCAGTGGCTTCGAGGGGGGGTCCTACAATGAGCAGTTCTTC
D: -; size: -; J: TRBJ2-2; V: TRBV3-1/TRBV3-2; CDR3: CASSQGGGVGELFF; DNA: TGTGCCAGCAGCCAAGGGGGAGGTGTCGGGGAGCTGTTTTTT
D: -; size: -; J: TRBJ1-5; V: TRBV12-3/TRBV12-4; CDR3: CASSLGGSQPQHF; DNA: TGTGCCAGCAGTTTAGGCGGAAGTCAGCCCCAGCATTTT
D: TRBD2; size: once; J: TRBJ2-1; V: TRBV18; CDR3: CASSPRTSGYNEQFF; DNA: TGTGCCAGCTCACCCCGGACTAGCGGCTACAATGAGCAGTTCTTC
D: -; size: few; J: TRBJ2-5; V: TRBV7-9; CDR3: CASSSPLETQYF; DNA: TGTGCCAGCAGCTCCCCTTTGGAGACCCAGTACTTC
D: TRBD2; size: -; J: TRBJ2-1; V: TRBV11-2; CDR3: CASSGLAGEFGEQFF; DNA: TGTGCCAGCAGCGGACTAGCGGGAGAGTTCGGTGAGCAGTTCTTC
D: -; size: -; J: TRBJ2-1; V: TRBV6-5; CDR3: CASSPSDRLYNEQFF; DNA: TGTGCCAGCAGTCCTTCTGACAGGCTCTACAATGAGCAGTTCTTC
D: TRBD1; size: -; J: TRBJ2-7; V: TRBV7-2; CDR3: CASSRGRGTYEQYF; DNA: TGTGCCAGCAGCAGGGGCAGGGGGACCTACGAGCAGTACTTC
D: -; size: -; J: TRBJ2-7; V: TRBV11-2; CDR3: CASSRAHEQYF; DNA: TGTGCCAGCAGCCGTGCCCACGAGCAGTACTTC
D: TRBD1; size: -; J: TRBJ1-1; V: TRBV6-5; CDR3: CASRTGGVLNTEAFF; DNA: TGTGCCAGCAGAACAGGGGGCGTGTTGAACACTGAAGCTTTCTTT
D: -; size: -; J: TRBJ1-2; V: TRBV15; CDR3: CATSIETSYGGYTF; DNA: TGTGCCACCAGCATCGAGACATCCTACGGAGGCTACACCTTC
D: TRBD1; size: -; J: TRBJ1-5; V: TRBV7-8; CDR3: CASSTPQGAGLVRQPQHF; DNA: TGTGCCAGCAGCACCCCGCAGGGGGCTGGGCTTGTCCGGCAGCCCCAGCATTTT
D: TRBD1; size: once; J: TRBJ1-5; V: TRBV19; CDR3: CASSGTGGRGNQPQHF; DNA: TGTGCCAGTAGTGGGACAGGGGGCCGGGGCAATCAGCCCCAGCATTTT
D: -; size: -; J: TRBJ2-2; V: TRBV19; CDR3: CASKPLVGLTGELFF; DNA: TGTGCCAGTAAGCCCCTAGTGGGACTCACCGGGGAGCTGTTTTTT
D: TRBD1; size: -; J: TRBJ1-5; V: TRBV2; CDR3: CASRMGQGDQPQHF; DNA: TGTGCCAGCAGGATGGGACAGGGGGATCAGCCCCAGCATTTT
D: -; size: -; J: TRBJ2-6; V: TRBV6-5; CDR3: CASSYGRVSGANVLTF; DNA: TGTGCCAGCAGTTACGGTCGGGTCTCTGGGGCCAACGTCCTGACTTTC
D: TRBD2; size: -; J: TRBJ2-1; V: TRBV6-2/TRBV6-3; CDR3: CASSYLGGGYNEQFF; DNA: TGTGCCAGCAGTTACTTAGGCGGGGGCTACAATGAGCAGTTCTTC
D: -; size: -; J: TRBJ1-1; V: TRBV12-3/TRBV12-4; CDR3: CASSLNRNTEAFF; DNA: TGTGCCAGCAGTTTAAATAGGAACACTGAAGCTTTCTTT
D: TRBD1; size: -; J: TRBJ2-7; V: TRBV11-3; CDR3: CASSPGGEELEQYF; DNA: TGTGCCAGCAGCCCAGGGGGCGAGGAGCTCGAGCAGTACTTC
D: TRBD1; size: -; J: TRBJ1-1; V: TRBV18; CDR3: CASSPTGVNTEAFF; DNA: TGTGCCAGCTCACCTACAGGGGTGAACACTGAAGCTTTCTTT
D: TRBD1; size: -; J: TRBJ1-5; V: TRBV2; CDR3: CASSDGTGTQPQHF; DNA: TGTGCCAGCAGTGATGGGACAGGGACTCAGCCCCAGCATTTT
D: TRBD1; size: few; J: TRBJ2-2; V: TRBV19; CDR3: CASSTNPQGANGELFF; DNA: TGTGCCAGTAGTACGAACCCTCAGGGGGCTAACGGGGAGCTGTTTTTT
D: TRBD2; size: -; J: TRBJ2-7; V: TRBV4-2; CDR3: CASSAGTSVSYEQYF; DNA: TGTGCCAGCAGCGCCGGAACTAGCGTCTCCTACGAGCAGTACTTC
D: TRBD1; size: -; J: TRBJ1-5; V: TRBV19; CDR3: CASSHQQGAKQPQHF; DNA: TGTGCCAGTAGCCACCAACAGGGGGCAAAACAGCCCCAGCATTTT
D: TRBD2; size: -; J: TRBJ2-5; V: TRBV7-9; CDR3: CASSLEVREAKETQYF; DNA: TGTGCCAGCAGCTTAGAGGTGCGGGAGGCCAAAGAGACCCAGTACTTC
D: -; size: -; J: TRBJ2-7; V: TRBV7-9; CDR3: CASSLASTGRSYEQYF; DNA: TGTGCCAGCAGCTTAGCGTCGACAGGTCGCTCCTACGAGCAGTACTTC
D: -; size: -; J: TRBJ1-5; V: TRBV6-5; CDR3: CATGGVQPQHF; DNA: TGTGCCACCGGGGGGGTTCAGCCCCAGCATTTT
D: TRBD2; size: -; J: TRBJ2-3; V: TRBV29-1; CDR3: CSVGTSGDTQYF; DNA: TGCAGCGTTGGGACTAGCGGAGATACGCAGTATTTT
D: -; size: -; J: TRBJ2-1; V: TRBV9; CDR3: CASSVASWIDNEQFF; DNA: TGTGCCAGCAGCGTAGCAAGCTGGATCGACAATGAGCAGTTCTTC
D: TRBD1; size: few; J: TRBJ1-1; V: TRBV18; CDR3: CASSLLIQGDTEAFF; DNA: TGTGCCAGCTCACTACTAATACAGGGGGACACTGAAGCTTTCTTT
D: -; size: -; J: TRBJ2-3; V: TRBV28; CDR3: CASSLRRPMSTDTQYF; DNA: TGTGCCAGCAGTTTAAGGCGGCCTATGAGCACAGATACGCAGTATTTT
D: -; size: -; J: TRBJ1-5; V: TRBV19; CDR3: CASSIGPASGSGIPGYQPQHF; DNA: TGTGCCAGTAGTATAGGACCCGCTTCGGGGAGTGGGATCCCGGGATATCAGCCCCAGCATTTT
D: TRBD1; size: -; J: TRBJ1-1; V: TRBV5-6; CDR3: CASSILTGITMNTEAFF; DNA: TGTGCCAGCAGCATCCTGACAGGGATAACAATGAACACTGAAGCTTTCTTT
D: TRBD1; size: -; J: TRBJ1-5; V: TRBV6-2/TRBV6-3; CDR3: CASSYTKTGSNQPQHF; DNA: TGTGCCAGCAGTTACACGAAGACAGGGTCCAATCAGCCCCAGCATTTT
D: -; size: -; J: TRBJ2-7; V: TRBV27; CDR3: CASSLSWRERGGNEQYF; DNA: TGTGCCAGCAGTTTATCATGGCGGGAGAGGGGGGGGAACGAGCAGTACTTC
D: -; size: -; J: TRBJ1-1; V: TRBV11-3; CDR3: CASSRSRGDTEAFF; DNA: TGTGCCAGCAGCCGCTCTCGGGGTGACACTGAAGCTTTCTTT
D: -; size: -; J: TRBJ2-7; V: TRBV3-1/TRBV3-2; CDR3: CASSPLRDTPYEQYF; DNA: TGTGCCAGCAGCCCCCTCCGGGACACACCCTACGAGCAGTACTTC
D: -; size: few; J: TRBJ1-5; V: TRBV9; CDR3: CASSVRGTDQPQHF; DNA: TGTGCCAGCAGCGTACGAGGGACTGATCAGCCCCAGCATTTT
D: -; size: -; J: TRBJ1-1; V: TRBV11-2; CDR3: CASSLGWGPNTEAFF; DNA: TGTGCCAGCAGCTTAGGATGGGGTCCGAACACTGAAGCTTTCTTT
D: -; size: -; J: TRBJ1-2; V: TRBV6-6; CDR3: CASSYPDSLNYGYTF; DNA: TGTGCCAGCAGTTACCCGGACAGTCTGAACTATGGCTACACCTTC
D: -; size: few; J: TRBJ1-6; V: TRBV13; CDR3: CASSRALNSPLHF; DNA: TGTGCCAGCAGCCGGGCCCTTAATTCACCCCTCCACTTT
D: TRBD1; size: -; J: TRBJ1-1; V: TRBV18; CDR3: CASSPGTGPLSTEAFF; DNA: TGTGCCAGCTCACCCGGGACAGGGCCTTTGAGCACTGAAGCTTTCTTT
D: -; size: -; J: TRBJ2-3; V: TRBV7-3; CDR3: CASSHYGGADTQYF; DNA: TGTGCCAGCAGCCATTACGGAGGGGCAGATACGCAGTATTTT
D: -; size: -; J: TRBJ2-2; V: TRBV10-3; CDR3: CAIRGGTSTTGELFF; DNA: TGTGCCATCAGAGGGGGGACATCTACGACCGGGGAGCTGTTTTTT